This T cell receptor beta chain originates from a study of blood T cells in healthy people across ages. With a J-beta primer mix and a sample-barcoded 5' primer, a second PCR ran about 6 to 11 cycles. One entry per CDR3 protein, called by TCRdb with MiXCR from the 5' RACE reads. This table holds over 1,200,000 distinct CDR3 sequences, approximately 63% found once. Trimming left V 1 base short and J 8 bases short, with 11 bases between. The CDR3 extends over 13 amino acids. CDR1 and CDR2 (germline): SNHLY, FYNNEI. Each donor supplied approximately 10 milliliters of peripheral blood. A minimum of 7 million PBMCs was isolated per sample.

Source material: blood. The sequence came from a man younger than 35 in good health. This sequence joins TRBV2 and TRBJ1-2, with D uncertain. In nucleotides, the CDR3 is TGTGCCAGCAGTGAAGTCCCGGCCGGCGGCTACACCTTC. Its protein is CASSEVPAGGYTF. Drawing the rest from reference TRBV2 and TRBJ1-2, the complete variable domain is EPEVTQTPSHQVTQMGQEVILRCVPISNHLYFYWYRQILGQKVEFLVSFYNNEISEKSEIFDDQFSVERPDGSNFTLKIRSTKLEDSAMYFCASSEVPAGGYTFGSGTRLTVV.